A single sample is the source of the 3 T cell receptor beta chains below, sequenced in a study of T cell responses to AZD1222 COVID-19 vaccine. Profiling relied on immunoSEQ multiplex PCR, and the TCRdb table lists in-frame clones only, not all of them. The data hold 150,000 or so clones, with 90% to 95% observed a single time. The input for sequencing was peripheral blood, taken 28 days after the second AZD1222 dose. The receptors shown here come from an adult who received the AZD1222 COVID-19 vaccine.

This chain uses TRBV3-1 (or the pseudogene TRBV3-2) with TRBJ1-2; D gene uncertain. This CDR3 is built from 13 residues. The V gene's germline CDR1 is LGHDT and CDR2 YNNKEL (reference sequence). Trimming shortened V by 1 base and J by 5 bases, and 8 bases separated the two germline ends. The CDR3 DNA sequence: TGTGCCAGCAGCCAAGCGGCGCCGTATGGCTACACCTTC. Amino acid sequence: CASSQAAPYGYTF.

This chain uses TRBV6-6 with TRBJ2-7; 12 nucleotides align to TRBD2. J was trimmed by 7 bases and V by 6 bases; bases with no gene match: 7. The germline CDR1 and CDR2 sequences are MNHNY and SVGAGI (reference sequence). There are 14 residues in the CDR3. The CDR3 loop reads CASSSSGGEWEQYF. The CDR3 nucleotides are TGTGCCAGCAGCTCTAGCGGGGGGGAGTGGGAGCAGTACTTC.

As DNA, the CDR3 is TGTGCCAGCAGTGAAGTGCCAGGACAGACCACAGATACGCAGTATTTT. This codes for CASSEVPGQTTDTQYF. This chain connects TRBV6-1 to TRBJ2-3; tentatively, D is TRBD1 (6 bases). The CDR3 totals 16 residues. Trimming left V 1 base short and J 2 bases short, with 13 bases between. Germline V CDR1 and CDR2: MNHNS, SASEGT.